One and the same sample provided the 4 T cell receptor beta chains below, sequenced in a study of glioma-infiltrating T cells. The iRepertoire nested amplicon-rescue multiplex PCR amplified TCR alpha and beta CDR3s from RNA. TCRdb independently ran MiXCR on the multiplex PCR reads; one entry per CDR3 protein. The table records about 140,000 distinct CDR3 sequences, 39% of them present only once. The sample was glioma tissue, nonneoplastic brain tissue, or PBMCs (not recorded which). The receptors stem from a human donor with low-grade glioma or glioblastoma, undergoing nonglioma brain surgery, or in good health (not recorded which).

A few counts support this clonotype. The V gene is TRBV6-1, the J gene TRBJ1-1; D is unclear. The CDR3 consists of 14 residues. V lost 4 bases to trimming and J lost 4 bases, with 13 bases between them. Germline V gene sequence: CDR1 MNHNS, CDR2 SASEGT. CDR3 coding DNA: TGTGCCAGCAGTGTCTCCGTCGAAGGCACTGAAGCTTTCTTT. Protein sequence: CASSVSVEGTEAFF.

This rearrangement joins TRBV10-3 to TRBJ1-1; D unclear. The CDR3 runs 15 residues. Trimming removed 10 bases from V and 1 base from J, with 19 bases in between. Germline values: CDR1 ENHRY, CDR2 SYGVKD. The CDR3: CATGSSVPWNTEAFF. CDR3 DNA: TGTGCCACCGGGTCAAGCGTACCTTGGAACACTGAAGCTTTCTTT.

This clonotype was detected ten times or more. This rearrangement joins TRBV6-6 to TRBJ2-3; TRBD1 matches at 8 bases. The germline CDR1 and CDR2 sequences are MNHNY and SVGAGI (reference sequence). The CDR3 sequence is 15 residues long. With V trimmed by 2 bases and J by 2 bases, 3 bases remained unmatched. CDR3 DNA sequence: TGTGCCAGCAGTTACCGGGGACAGGACACAGATACGCAGTATTTT. Translating gives CASSYRGQDTDTQYF.

The chain combines TRBV20-1 with TRBJ2-7; 10 bases fit TRBD1. Germline V gene lookup returns CDR1 DFQATT and CDR2 SNEGSKA (reference sequence). The length of the CDR3 is 14 residues. V shed 3 bases and J 5 bases; nucleotides not matched to a gene: 7. Here the CDR3 reads CSASQRQGADEQYF. CDR3 DNA sequence: TGCAGTGCTAGCCAGCGACAGGGGGCCGACGAGCAGTACTTC.